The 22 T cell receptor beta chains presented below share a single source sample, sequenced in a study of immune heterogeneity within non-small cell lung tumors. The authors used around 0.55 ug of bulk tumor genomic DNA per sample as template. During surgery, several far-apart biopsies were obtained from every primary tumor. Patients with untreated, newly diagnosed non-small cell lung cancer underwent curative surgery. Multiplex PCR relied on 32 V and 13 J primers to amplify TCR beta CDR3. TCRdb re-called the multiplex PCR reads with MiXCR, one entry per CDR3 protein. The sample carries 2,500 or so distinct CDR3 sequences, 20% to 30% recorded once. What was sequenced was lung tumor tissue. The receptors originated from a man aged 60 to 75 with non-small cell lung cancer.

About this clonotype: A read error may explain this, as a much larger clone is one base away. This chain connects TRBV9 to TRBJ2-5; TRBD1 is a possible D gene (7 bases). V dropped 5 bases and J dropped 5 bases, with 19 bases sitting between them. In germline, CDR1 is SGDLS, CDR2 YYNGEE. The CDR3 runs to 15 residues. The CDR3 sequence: CASRASEGAWETQYF. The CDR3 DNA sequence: TGTGCCAGCAGGGCCTCGGAGGGGGCATGGGAGACCCAGTACTTC.

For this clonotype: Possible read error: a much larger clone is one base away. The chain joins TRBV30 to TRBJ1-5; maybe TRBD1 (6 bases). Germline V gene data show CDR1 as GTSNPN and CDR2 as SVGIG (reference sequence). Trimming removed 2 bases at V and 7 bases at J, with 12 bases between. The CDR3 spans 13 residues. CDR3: CAWSREGGQPQHF. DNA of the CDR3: TGTGCCTGGAGTCGGGAGGGGGGCCAGCCCCAGCATTTT.

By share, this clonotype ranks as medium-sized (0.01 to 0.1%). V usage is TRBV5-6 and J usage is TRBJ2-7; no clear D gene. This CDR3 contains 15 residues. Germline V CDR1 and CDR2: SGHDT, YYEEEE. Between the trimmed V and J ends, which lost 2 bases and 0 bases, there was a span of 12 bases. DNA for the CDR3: TGTGCCAGCAGCTTCTCGCCAGATAGCTCCTACGAGCAGTACTTC. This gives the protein CASSFSPDSSYEQYF.

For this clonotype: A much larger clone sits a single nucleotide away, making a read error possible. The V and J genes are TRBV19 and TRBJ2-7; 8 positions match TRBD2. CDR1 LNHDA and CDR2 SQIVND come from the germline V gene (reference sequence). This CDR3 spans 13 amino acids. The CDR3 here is CASSSAGGYQQYF. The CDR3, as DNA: TGTGCCAGTAGTTCCGCGGGGGGCTACCAGCAGTACTTC. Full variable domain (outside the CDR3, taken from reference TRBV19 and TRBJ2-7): DGGITQSPKYLFRKEGQNVTLSCEQNLNHDAMYWYRQDPGQGLRLIYYSQIVNDFQKGDIAEGYSVSREKKESFPLTVTSAQKNPTAFYLCASSSAGGYQQYFGPGTRLTVT.

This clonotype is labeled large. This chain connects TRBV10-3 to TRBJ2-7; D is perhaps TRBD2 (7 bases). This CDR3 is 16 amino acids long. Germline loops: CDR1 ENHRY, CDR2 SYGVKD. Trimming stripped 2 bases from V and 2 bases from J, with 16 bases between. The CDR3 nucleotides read TGTGCCATCAGTGAGGTATCGGGGGGCGCCCCCTACGAGCAGTACTTC. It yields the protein CAISEVSGGAPYEQYF.

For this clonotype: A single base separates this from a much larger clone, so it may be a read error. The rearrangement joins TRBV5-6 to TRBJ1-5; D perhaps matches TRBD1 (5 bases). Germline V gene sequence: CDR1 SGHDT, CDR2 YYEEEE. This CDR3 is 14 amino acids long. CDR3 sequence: CASSFFTRDQPHHF. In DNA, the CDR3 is TGTGCCAGCAGCTTTTTCACCAGGGATCAGCCCCACCATTTT.

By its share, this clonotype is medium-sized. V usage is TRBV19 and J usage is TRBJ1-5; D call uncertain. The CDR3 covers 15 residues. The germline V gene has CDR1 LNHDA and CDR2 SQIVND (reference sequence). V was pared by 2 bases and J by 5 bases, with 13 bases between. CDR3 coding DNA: TGTGCCAGTAGTATATATCCATTAAGGGATCAGCCCCAGCATTTT. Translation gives CASSIYPLRDQPQHF.

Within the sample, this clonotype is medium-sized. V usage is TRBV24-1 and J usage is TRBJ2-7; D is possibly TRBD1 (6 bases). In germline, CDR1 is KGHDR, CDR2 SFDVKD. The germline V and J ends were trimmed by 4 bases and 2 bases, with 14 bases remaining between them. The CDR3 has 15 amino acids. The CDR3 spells CATSDSGTFPYEQYF. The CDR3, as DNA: TGTGCCACCAGTGACTCCGGGACATTCCCCTACGAGCAGTACTTC.

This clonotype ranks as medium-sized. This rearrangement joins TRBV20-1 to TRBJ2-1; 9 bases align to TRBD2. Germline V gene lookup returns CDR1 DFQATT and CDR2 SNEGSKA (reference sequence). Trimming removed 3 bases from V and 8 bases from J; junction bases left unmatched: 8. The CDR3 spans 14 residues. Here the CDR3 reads CSASLLAGSHEQFF. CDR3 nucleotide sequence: TGCAGTGCTAGTCTGCTAGCGGGATCCCATGAGCAGTTCTTC.

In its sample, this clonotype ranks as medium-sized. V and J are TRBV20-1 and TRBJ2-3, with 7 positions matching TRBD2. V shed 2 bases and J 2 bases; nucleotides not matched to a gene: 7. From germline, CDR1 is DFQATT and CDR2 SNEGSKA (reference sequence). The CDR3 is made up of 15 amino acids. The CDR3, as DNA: TGCAGTGCTAGAAGGGCGGGAGTGGCCACAGATACGCAGTATTTT. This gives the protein CSARRAGVATDTQYF.

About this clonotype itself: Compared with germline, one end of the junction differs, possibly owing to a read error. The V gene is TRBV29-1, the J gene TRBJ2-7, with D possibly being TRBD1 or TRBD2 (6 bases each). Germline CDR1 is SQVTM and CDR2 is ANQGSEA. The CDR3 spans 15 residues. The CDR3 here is CSVVLPRGVYYEHYF. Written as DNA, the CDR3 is TGCAGCGTTGTTCTACCGAGGGGGGTTTACTACGAGCACTACTTC.

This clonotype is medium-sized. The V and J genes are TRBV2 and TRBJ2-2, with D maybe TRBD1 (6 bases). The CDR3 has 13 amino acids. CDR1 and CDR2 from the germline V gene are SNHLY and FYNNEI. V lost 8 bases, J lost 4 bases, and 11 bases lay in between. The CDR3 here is CASRDTPTGELFF. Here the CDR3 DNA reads TGTGCCAGCCGGGACACACCCACCGGGGAGCTGTTTTTT.

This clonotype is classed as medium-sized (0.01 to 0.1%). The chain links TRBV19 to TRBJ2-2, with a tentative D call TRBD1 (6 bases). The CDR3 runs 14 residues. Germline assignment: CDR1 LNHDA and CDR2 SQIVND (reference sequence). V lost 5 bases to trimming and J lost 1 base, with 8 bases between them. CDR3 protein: CASSEQGNTGELFF. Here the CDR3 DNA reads TGTGCCAGTAGTGAACAGGGGAACACCGGGGAGCTGTTTTTT. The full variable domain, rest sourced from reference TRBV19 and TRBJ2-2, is DGGITQSPKYLFRKEGQNVTLSCEQNLNHDAMYWYRQDPGQGLRLIYYSQIVNDFQKGDIAEGYSVSREKKESFPLTVTSAQKNPTAFYLCASSEQGNTGELFFGEGSRLTVL.

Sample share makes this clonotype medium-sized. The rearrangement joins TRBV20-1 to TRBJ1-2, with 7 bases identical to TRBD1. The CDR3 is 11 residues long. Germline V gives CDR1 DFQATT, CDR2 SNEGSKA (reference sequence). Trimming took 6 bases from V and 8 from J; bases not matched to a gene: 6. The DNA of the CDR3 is TGCAGTGCCATCAGGACAGGAGGCTACACCTTC. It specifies CSAIRTGGYTF.

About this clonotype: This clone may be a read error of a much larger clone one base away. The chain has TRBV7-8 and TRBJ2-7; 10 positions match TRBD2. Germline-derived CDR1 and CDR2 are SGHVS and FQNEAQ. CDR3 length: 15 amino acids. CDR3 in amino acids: CASSLASGGSYAQYF. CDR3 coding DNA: TGTGCCAGCAGCTTAGCTAGCGGGGGGTCCTACGCGCAGTACTTC.

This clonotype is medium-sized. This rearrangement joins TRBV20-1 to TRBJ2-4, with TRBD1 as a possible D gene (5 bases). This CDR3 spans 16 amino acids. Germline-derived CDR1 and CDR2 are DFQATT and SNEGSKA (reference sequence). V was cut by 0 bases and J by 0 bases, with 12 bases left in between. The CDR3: CSAREIGDLAKNIQYF. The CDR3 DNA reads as TGCAGTGCTAGAGAGATAGGGGATCTAGCCAAAAACATTCAGTACTTC.

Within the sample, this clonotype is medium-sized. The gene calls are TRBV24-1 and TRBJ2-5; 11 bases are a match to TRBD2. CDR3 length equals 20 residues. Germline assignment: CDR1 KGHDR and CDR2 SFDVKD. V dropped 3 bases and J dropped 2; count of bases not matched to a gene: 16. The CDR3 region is CATSDAKLAGVGMWQETQYF. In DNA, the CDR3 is TGTGCCACCAGTGATGCCAAACTAGCGGGAGTGGGGATGTGGCAAGAGACCCAGTACTTC.

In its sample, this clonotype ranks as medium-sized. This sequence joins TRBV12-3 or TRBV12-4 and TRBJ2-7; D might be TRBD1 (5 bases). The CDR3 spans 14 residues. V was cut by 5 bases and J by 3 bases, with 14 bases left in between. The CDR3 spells CASSPPPGFYEQYF. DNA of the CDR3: TGTGCCAGCAGTCCCCCCCCAGGGTTCTACGAGCAGTACTTC.

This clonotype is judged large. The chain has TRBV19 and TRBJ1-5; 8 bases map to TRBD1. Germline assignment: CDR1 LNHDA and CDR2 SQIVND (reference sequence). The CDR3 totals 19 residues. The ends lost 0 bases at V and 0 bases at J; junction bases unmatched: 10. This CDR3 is CASSIDLGTGGNSNQPQHF. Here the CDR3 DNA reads TGTGCCAGTAGTATAGATCTCGGGACAGGAGGAAATAGCAATCAGCCCCAGCATTTT.

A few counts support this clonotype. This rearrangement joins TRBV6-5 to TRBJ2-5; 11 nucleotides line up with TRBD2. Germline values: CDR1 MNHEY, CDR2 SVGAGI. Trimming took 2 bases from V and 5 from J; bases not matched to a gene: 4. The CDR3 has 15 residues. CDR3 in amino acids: CASSYTSGSPETQYF. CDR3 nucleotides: TGTGCCAGCAGTTACACTAGCGGGAGTCCGGAGACCCAGTACTTC.

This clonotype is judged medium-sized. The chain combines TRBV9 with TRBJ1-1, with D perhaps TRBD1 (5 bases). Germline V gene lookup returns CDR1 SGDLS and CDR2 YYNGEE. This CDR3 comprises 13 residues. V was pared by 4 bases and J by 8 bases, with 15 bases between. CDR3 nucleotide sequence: TGTGCCAGCAGCAGGGCAGGGAGTGTAGAAGCTTTCTTT. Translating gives CASSRAGSVEAFF.

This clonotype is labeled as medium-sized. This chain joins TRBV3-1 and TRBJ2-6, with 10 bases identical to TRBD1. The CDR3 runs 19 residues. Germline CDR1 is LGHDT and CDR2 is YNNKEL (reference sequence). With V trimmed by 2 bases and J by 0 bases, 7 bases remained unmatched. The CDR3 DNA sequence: TGTGCCAGCAGCCAAAGACAGGGGGCGGTTATCTCTGGGGCCAACGTCCTGACTTTC. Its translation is CASSQRQGAVISGANVLTF.